The sequence of this T cell receptor (beta chain) was determined in a study of blood T cell repertoires in COVID-19. In the authors' workflow: Amplification with reference gene primers provided the estimates of nucleated cell counts. Generated by immunoSEQ multiplex PCR, the TCRdb table keeps only in-frame clones and is missing some. From that table come the V and J calls and clone size; the DNA was used to work out D and trimming. This table has fewer than 200,000 clones, roughly 90% appearing once. There are 14 residues in the CDR3. The germline CDR1 and CDR2 sequences are SGHRS and YFSETQ. Trimming removed 4 bases from V and 2 bases from J; junction bases left unmatched: 2.

The sequence came from a man between 60 and 75 years old with acute or convalescent COVID-19. Sequences were obtained from peripheral blood. The V and J genes are TRBV5-1 and TRBJ1-2; 10 bases are a match to TRBD1. The DNA for the CDR3 is TGCGCCAGCAGCCGGACAGGGGGAAACTATGGCTACACCTTC. This sequence encodes CASSRTGGNYGYTF.